Presented here are 7 T cell receptor beta chains from one specimen sequenced in a study of blood T cell repertoires in COVID-19 (TCRdb year 2020). Library preparation used the immunoSEQ multiplex PCR assay. Here the immuneACCESS table is served through TCRdb, limited to in-frame sequences with V and J called. Missing clones are a known gap in these copies; in checked studies unresolved V genes cover under half, and the rest lacks a known reason. The sample table holds around 130,000 clones, of which about four fifths were seen once. Of the sample, 12% falls within the top ten clones. Source material: peripheral blood. These receptor sequences come from a human donor in a cohort sampled during active COVID-19.

The chain employs TRBV29-1 and TRBJ2-3, with D possibly TRBD2 on 6 matching bases. V dropped 6 bases and J dropped 6 bases, with 10 bases sitting between them. The CDR3 contains 11 residues. Looked up from germline, CDR1 is SQVTM and CDR2 is ANQGSEA. The CDR3 spells CSVLLADTQYF. DNA of the CDR3: TGCAGCGTCCTACTAGCTGATACGCAGTATTTT.

This chain joins TRBV11-3 and TRBJ2-1; 10 bases map to TRBD1. The CDR3 sequence is 15 residues long. Germline assignment: CDR1 SGHNT and CDR2 YENEEA. The J segment lost 6 bases and the V segment lost 2 bases, leaving 4 bases of the junction unmatched. CDR3 bases: TGTGCCAGCAGCTTATCGGACAGGGGGGGCAATGAGCAGTTCTTC. Its protein is CASSLSDRGGNEQFF.

The rearrangement uses TRBV5-1 and TRBJ2-4; 15 bases map to TRBD2. Per the germline V gene, CDR1 is SGHRS and CDR2 is YFSETQ. Trimming cost V 1 base and J 1 base; bases outside gene matches: 6. The CDR3 is 19 amino acids. CDR3 DNA sequence: TGCGCCAGCAGCTTGCACACCGGGACTAGCGGGGGGGCCAAAAACATTCAGTACTTC. It specifies CASSLHTGTSGGAKNIQYF.

There are a few counts of this clone. The rearrangement uses TRBV3-1 (or the pseudogene TRBV3-2) and TRBJ1-2; 7 bases are a match to TRBD1. CDR3 length: 14 amino acids. Per the germline V gene, CDR1 is LGHDT and CDR2 is YNNKEL (reference sequence). After removal of 5 bases from V and 4 bases from J, the junction contained 7 bases not matched to a gene. CDR3 DNA: TGTGCCAGCAGCAAACTAGGACAGGCCTATGGCTACACCTTC. It encodes CASSKLGQAYGYTF.

The rearrangement links TRBV2 to TRBJ1-1; TRBD1 agrees at 11 bases. J was trimmed by 0 bases and V by 11 bases; bases with no gene match: 11. The CDR3 spans 16 residues. CDR1 is SNHLY and CDR2 is FYNNEI in the germline V gene. The CDR3 sequence is CAARGTGGTLNTEAFF. DNA of the CDR3: TGTGCCGCGAGGGGGACAGGGGGGACTTTGAACACTGAAGCTTTCTTT.

This chain connects TRBV15 to TRBJ2-5; possibly TRBD1 for D (5 bases). Trimming shortened V by 2 bases and J by 1 base, and 11 bases separated the two germline ends. The CDR3 extends over 15 amino acids. Looked up from germline, CDR1 is LNHNV and CDR2 is YYDKDF (reference sequence). The CDR3 loop is CATSRHDSPQETQYF. The CDR3 DNA follows: TGTGCCACCAGCAGACATGACAGTCCCCAAGAGACCCAGTACTTC.

The rearrangement links TRBV6-5 to TRBJ1-2; TRBD1 is a possible D gene (5 bases). The CDR3 runs 14 residues. Trimming pared 5 bases from V and 8 bases from J, leaving 18 bases between. The germline CDR1 and CDR2 sequences are MNHEY and SVGAGI. The chain's CDR3 is CASSPLPPRGGYTF. In nucleotides, the CDR3 is TGTGCCAGCAGTCCCCTTCCGCCTAGGGGCGGCTACACCTTC.